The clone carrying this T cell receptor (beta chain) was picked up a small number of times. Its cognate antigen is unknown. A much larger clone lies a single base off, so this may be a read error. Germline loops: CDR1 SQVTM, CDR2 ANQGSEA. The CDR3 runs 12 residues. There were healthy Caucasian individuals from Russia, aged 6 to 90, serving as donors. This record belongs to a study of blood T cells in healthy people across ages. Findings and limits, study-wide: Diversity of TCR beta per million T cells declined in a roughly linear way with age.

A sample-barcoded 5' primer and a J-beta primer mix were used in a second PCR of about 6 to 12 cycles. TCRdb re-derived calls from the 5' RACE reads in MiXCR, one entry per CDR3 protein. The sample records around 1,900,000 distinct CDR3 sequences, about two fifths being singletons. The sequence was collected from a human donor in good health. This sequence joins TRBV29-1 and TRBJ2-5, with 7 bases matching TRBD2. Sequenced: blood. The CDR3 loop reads CTAGGVEETQYF. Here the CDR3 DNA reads TGCACTGCTGGGGGGGTGGAGGAGACCCAGTACTTC.